The text below deals with one TCR beta chain. Antigen specificity is unknown. The sample comes from a study of blood T cells in healthy people across ages. Overall study results and limits: Strong correlation linked observed beta diversity and percent naive T cells.

Together with a sample-barcoded 5' primer, a J-beta primer mix was included in a second PCR lasting roughly 6 to 12 cycles. Via MiXCR, TCRdb re-called the 5' RACE reads, giving one row per CDR3 protein. The profile shows 450,000 to 650,000 distinct CDR3 sequences, about 24% of them singletons. The junction had 3 bases not matched to a gene; V was cut back by 8 bases and J by 4 bases. The CDR3 runs to 12 residues. Germline lookup yields CDR1 ENHRY and CDR2 SYGVKD. In addition, the sample was reused for a study of T cells of mothers and their children. From that study: Over 8.5 million TCR beta CDR3 reads were obtained from each mother, and about 2.9 million from each child.

The chain has TRBV10-3 and TRBJ2-7, with 9 bases matching TRBD2. The sequence was obtained from a boy between 10 and 17 years old in good health. Material: blood. Written as DNA, the CDR3 is TGTGCCATCCAAACTAGCGGGTACGAGCAGTACTTC. Protein sequence: CAIQTSGYEQYF.